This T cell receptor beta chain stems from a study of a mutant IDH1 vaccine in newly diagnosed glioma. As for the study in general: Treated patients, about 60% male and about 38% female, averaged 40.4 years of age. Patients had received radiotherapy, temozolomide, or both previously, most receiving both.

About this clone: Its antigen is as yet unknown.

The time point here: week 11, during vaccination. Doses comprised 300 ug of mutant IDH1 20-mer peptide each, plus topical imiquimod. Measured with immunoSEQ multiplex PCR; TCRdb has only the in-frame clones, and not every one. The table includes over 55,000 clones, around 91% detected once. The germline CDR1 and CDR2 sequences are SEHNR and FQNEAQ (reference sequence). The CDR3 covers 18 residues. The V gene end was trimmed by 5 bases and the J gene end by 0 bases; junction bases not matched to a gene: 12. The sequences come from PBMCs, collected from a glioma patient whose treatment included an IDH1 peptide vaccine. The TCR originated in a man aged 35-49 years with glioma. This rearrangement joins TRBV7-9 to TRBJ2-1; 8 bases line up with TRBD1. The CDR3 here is CASSQYNTGQVSYNEQFF. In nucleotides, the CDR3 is TGTGCCAGCAGCCAATATAATACGGGACAGGTCTCCTACAATGAGCAGTTCTTC.